This is a list of T cell receptor beta chains from one sample in a study of low-dose radiotherapy and immunotherapy resistance in tumors. TCRdb re-derived calls from the reads in MiXCR, one entry per CDR3 protein. The data show 60,000 to 90,000 distinct CDR3 sequences, with more than 25% seen just once and roughly 10% held by the top ten. The sample was PBMCs, taken before treatment. The receptors were gathered from a female donor with ovarian cancer. Both conserved end residues are part of each CDR3. A D gene is named only where the DNA matches it firmly. Size tells how often a clone was seen (once, few, many) or the class of an expanded clone, and some rows leave it out.

clone_size j_call v_call d_call cdr3_length cdr3_aa cdr3_nt
. TRBJ2-5 TRBV28 TRBD1 14 CASSYSGQRETQYF TGTGCCAGCAGTTACTCGGGACAGCGGGAGACCCAGTACTTC
many TRBJ2-1 TRBV18 . 15 CASSTRQLTYNEQFF TGTGCCAGCTCGACACGACAGTTGACCTACAATGAGCAGTTCTTC
. TRBJ2-7 TRBV5-8 TRBD1 15 CASRKTGTGPYEQYF TGTGCCAGCAGAAAAACCGGGACAGGACCCTACGAGCAGTACTTC
medium-sized TRBJ2-5 TRBV4-3 . 15 CASSQWLLGKETQYF TGCGCCAGCAGCCAATGGTTACTGGGGAAAGAGACCCAGTACTTC
many TRBJ2-2 TRBV5-4 . 14 CASSQQGPTGELFF TGTGCCAGCAGCCAACAGGGACCCACCGGGGAGCTGTTTTTT
many TRBJ1-1 TRBV4-3 . 14 CASSQVFLNTEAFF TGCGCCAGCAGCCAAGTTTTTTTGAACACTGAAGCTTTCTTT
many TRBJ2-5 TRBV7-2 TRBD1 15 CASSLGGQVQETQYF TGTGCCAGCAGCTTAGGAGGACAGGTCCAAGAGACCCAGTACTTC
few TRBJ1-5 TRBV7-2 . 16 CASSFFAGSGNQPQHF TGTGCCAGCAGCTTTTTTGCAGGGTCGGGCAATCAGCCCCAGCATTTT
many TRBJ2-3 TRBV7-6 . 16 CASSGRIGLPLDTQYF TGTGCCAGCAGCGGGAGGATAGGACTACCTCTAGATACGCAGTATTTT
. TRBJ2-7 TRBV14 . 15 CASSQEAGYLYEQYF TGTGCCAGCAGCCAAGAGGCGGGGTACTTGTACGAGCAGTACTTC
many TRBJ2-1 TRBV20-1 . 13 CSARGGFYNEQFF TGCAGTGCTAGGGGCGGGTTCTACAATGAGCAGTTCTTC
. TRBJ1-1 TRBV27 . 19 CASSLYHRDSLRANTEAFF TGTGCCAGCAGTTTATACCATCGGGACTCACTCAGGGCAAACACTGAAGCTTTCTTT
many TRBJ2-7 TRBV12-3/TRBV12-4 . 13 CASSLGTADEQYF TGTGCCAGCAGTTTAGGGACGGCAGACGAGCAGTACTTC
many TRBJ2-5 TRBV20-1 . 13 CSASTGWGETQYF TGCAGTGCTTCTACAGGGTGGGGAGAGACCCAGTACTTC
many TRBJ2-3 TRBV7-9 . 15 CASSSADKSTDTQYF TGTGCCAGCAGCTCAGCGGACAAAAGCACAGATACGCAGTATTTT
. TRBJ2-5 TRBV3-1 TRBD2 15 CASSQGAGGWETQYF TGTGCCAGCAGCCAAGGTGCGGGGGGCTGGGAGACCCAGTACTTC
few TRBJ2-3 TRBV6-2/TRBV6-3 TRBD2 16 CASSERLAGGTFTQYF TGTGCCAGCAGTGAAAGACTAGCGGGGGGCACCTTCACGCAGTATTTT
once TRBJ2-1 TRBV3-1 TRBD2 18 CASSQGLAGGAVYNEQFF TGTGCCAGCAGCCAAGGACTAGCGGGAGGTGCGGTCTACAATGAGCAGTTCTTC
. TRBJ1-5 TRBV5-1 . 18 CASSLVPGGGVGNQPQHF TGCGCCAGCAGCTTGGTACCGGGCGGGGGGGTCGGCAATCAGCCCCAGCATTTT
. TRBJ1-1 TRBV30 . 13 CAWSAGRSDQAFF TGTGCCTGGAGTGCTGGACGTTCCGACCAAGCTTTCTTT
few TRBJ2-1 TRBV11-2 TRBD2 17 CASSSQAASGSDNEQFF TGTGCCAGCAGCTCCCAGGCGGCTAGCGGGAGTGACAATGAGCAGTTCTTC
many TRBJ2-7 TRBV5-3 TRBD1 13 CASSFDRGTEQYF TGTGCCAGCAGCTTCGACAGGGGGACCGAGCAGTACTTC
. TRBJ1-4 TRBV5-1 TRBD1 15 CASSKLTGVNEKLFF TGCGCCAGCAGCAAACTCACAGGGGTGAATGAAAAACTGTTTTTT
. TRBJ2-1 TRBV6-5 . 13 CASSYQGYNEQFF TGTGCCAGCAGTTACCAGGGATACAATGAGCAGTTCTTC
many TRBJ2-3 TRBV5-1 . 16 CASSRSGERSTDTQYF TGCGCCAGCAGCCGTTCCGGAGAGCGGAGCACAGATACGCAGTATTTT
. TRBJ2-5 TRBV11-2 . 14 CASSLAAGSETQYF TGTGCCAGCAGCTTAGCCGCAGGGTCGGAGACCCAGTACTTC
. TRBJ2-1 TRBV15 . 14 CATSYISGAHEQFF TGTGCCACGAGCTATATCTCTGGGGCTCATGAGCAGTTCTTC
few TRBJ2-7 TRBV29-1 TRBD2 13 CSVRLAAYGEQYF TGCAGCGTAAGACTAGCGGCCTATGGCGAGCAGTACTTC
many TRBJ2-2 TRBV4-1 . 13 CASSQIASGELFF TGCGCCAGCAGCCAAATAGCCTCCGGGGAGCTGTTTTTT
many TRBJ1-3 TRBV30 . 16 CAWSVLRAGPGNTIYF TGTGCCTGGAGTGTACTCAGGGCGGGCCCCGGAAACACCATATATTTT
many TRBJ2-1 TRBV29-1 TRBD2 14 CSSRLAGGGNEQFF TGCAGCTCACGACTAGCGGGGGGCGGGAATGAGCAGTTCTTC
many TRBJ2-3 TRBV30 TRBD2 15 CAWSGASGRIDTQYF TGTGCCTGGAGTGGGGCTAGCGGGAGAATTGATACGCAGTATTTT
. TRBJ1-1 TRBV28 TRBD1 17 CASSSPGTGVMNTEAFF TGTGCCAGCAGCTCCCCCGGGACAGGGGTGATGAACACTGAAGCTTTCTTT
many TRBJ2-5 TRBV12-3/TRBV12-4 . 13 CASSLAGRGAQYF TGTGCCAGCAGTTTGGCGGGCAGGGGGGCTCAGTACTTC
many TRBJ2-7 TRBV18 TRBD1 14 CASSPRGTGYEQYF TGTGCCAGCTCACCACGAGGGACAGGGTACGAGCAGTACTTC
once TRBJ2-6 TRBV5-1 TRBD1 18 CASSLKTGGISGANVLTF TGCGCCAGCAGCCTAAAAACAGGGGGCATATCTGGGGCCAACGTCCTGACTTTC
many TRBJ2-3 TRBV7-8 . 14 CASSLGAGTDTQYF TGTGCCAGCAGCTTAGGGGCGGGCACAGATACGCAGTATTTT
. TRBJ1-1 TRBV18 . 14 CASSPKGEGTEAFF TGTGCCAGCTCACCGAAAGGAGAGGGCACTGAAGCTTTCTTT
few TRBJ2-1 TRBV11-2 . 16 CASSPQRLGAGNEQFF TGTGCCAGCAGTCCCCAGAGGCTAGGAGCCGGCAATGAGCAGTTCTTC
many TRBJ1-1 TRBV6-5 . 13 CASRTEANTEAFF TGTGCCAGCAGAACGGAGGCCAACACTGAAGCTTTCTTT
many TRBJ2-7 TRBV30 . 12 CAWSVGTVQQYF TGTGCCTGGAGTGTTGGGACGGTTCAGCAGTACTTC
few TRBJ2-1 TRBV9 . 15 CASSVTGSSYNEQFF TGTGCCAGCAGCGTTACAGGAAGCTCCTACAATGAGCAGTTCTTC
many TRBJ1-1 TRBV10-3 . 14 CAISRRTGNTEAFF TGTGCCATCAGCAGACGGACGGGGAACACTGAAGCTTTCTTT
. TRBJ2-7 TRBV18 TRBD1 14 CASSPPGTGYEQYF TGTGCCAGCTCACCACCAGGGACAGGCTACGAGCAGTACTTC
few TRBJ2-7 TRBV7-2 . 14 CASRGGGSSYEQYF TGTGCCAGCAGAGGCGGAGGAAGCTCCTACGAGCAGTACTTC
. TRBJ2-1 TRBV5-4 TRBD2 15 CASSLPSGAYNEQFF TGTGCCAGCAGCTTGCCAAGCGGGGCCTACAATGAGCAGTTCTTC
many TRBJ1-2 TRBV19 . 13 CASRVQGVNGYTF TGTGCCAGTAGGGTCCAGGGAGTCAATGGCTACACCTTC
. TRBJ2-3 TRBV29-1 . 11 CSVLSADTQYF TGCAGCGTTCTCTCCGCAGATACGCAGTATTTT